The clone carrying this T cell receptor (beta chain) was counted only a few times. Per the germline V gene, CDR1 is SNHLY and CDR2 is FYNNEI. The V gene end was trimmed by 4 bases and the J gene end by 2 bases; junction bases not matched to a gene: 3. The length of the CDR3 is 15 residues. This entry is derived from a study of cytomegalovirus exposure and HLA in healthy donors. Turning to the study itself: It was reported in a later analysis that the 95 to 150 validation repertoires used the same platform as the approximately 690 first-cohort repertoires.

Produced via immunoSEQ multiplex PCR; TCRdb's table is partial and in-frame only. This table holds about 200,000 clones, 75% to 85% found once. V gene TRBV2 combines with J gene TRBJ2-1; 9 bases match TRBD2. The source of this sequence is a woman in her 30s in good health and CMV-seropositive. Input material: PBMCs. The DNA of the CDR3 is TGTGCCAGCAGTGCTGAGCGGGAGGCCTACAATGAGCAGTTCTTC. Translating gives CASSAEREAYNEQFF.